One sample yielded the 32 T cell receptor beta chains listed below, sequenced in a study of cytomegalovirus exposure and HLA in healthy donors. PCR involved 60 Vbeta and 13 Jbeta primers. Sequencing was performed with immunoSEQ multiplex PCR; in TCRdb, only in-frame clones are kept and a portion is missing. Here the sample spans about 140,000 clones, over 75% being singletons. Sequences were obtained from PBMCs. The receptors derive from a man in his forties or fifties in good health and CMV-seronegative.

The chain uses TRBV2 and TRBJ1-2, with D unclear. The CDR3 sequence is 14 residues long. Deletions cut 0 bases from V and 7 bases from J, with 12 bases between. The germline CDR1 and CDR2 sequences are SNHLY and FYNNEI. As DNA, the CDR3 is TGTGCCAGCAGTGAAGCGGCGGGATTTGGTGGCTACACCTTC. Protein product: CASSEAAGFGGYTF.

This chain links TRBV19 with TRBJ2-6; D is undetermined. CDR3 size: 16 residues. The V gene lost 5 bases and the J gene lost 0 bases, with 11 bases spanning the gap. Germline V CDR1 and CDR2: LNHDA, SQIVND (reference sequence). The chain's CDR3 is CASSWQRNSGANVLTF. In nucleotides, the CDR3 is TGTGCCAGTAGTTGGCAGCGCAACTCTGGGGCCAACGTCCTGACTTTC.

The genes are TRBV2 and TRBJ1-1, with 7 bases that match TRBD1. Germline V CDR1 and CDR2: SNHLY, FYNNEI. This CDR3 comprises 14 residues. Germline trimming cut 5 bases from V and 0 bases from J; bases unmatched to any gene: 3. Here the CDR3 DNA reads TGTGCCAGCAGTAAGGGACAGCTGAACACTGAAGCTTTCTTT. Translated, it gives CASSKGQLNTEAFF.

This chain links TRBV5-1 with TRBJ1-2; D is perhaps TRBD1 (6 bases). This CDR3 is built from 14 residues. In germline, CDR1 is SGHRS, CDR2 YFSETQ. V was shortened by 0 bases and J by 5 bases, with 11 bases between the two germline ends. CDR3 bases: TGCGCCAGCAGCTTGGAAGGGGGAATATATGGCTACACCTTC. Encoded protein: CASSLEGGIYGYTF.

This clone was found a few times. This chain links TRBV4-1 with TRBJ1-5; D may be TRBD1 (5 bases). Germline-derived CDR1 and CDR2 are MGHRA and YSYEKL. Trimming removed 0 bases from V and 5 bases from J, with 11 bases in between. The CDR3 contains 15 residues. The CDR3 region is CASSQDGQGYQPQHF. CDR3 in DNA: TGCGCCAGCAGCCAAGACGGCCAGGGTTATCAGCCCCAGCATTTT.

This clone has a handful of counts. The rearrangement uses TRBV30 and TRBJ1-2, with D tentatively TRBD1 (5 bases). Germline CDR1 reads GTSNPN; CDR2 reads SVGIG (reference sequence). Trimming took 8 bases from V and 2 from J, leaving 15 bases between them. This CDR3 is 13 amino acids long. DNA of the CDR3: TGTGCCGGATTTGACAGCTCCAACTATGGCTACACCTTC. This encodes CAGFDSSNYGYTF.

This chain joins TRBV30 and TRBJ1-6; 7 nucleotides match TRBD1. Unmatched junction bases numbered 6, after V lost 7 bases and J lost 3 bases. CDR1 and CDR2 from the germline V gene are GTSNPN and SVGIG (reference sequence). The length of the CDR3 is 14 residues. CDR3 bases: TGTGCCTCCCGCAGGGGGTACTATAATTCACCCCTCCACTTT. Residues: CASRRGYYNSPLHF.

This chain links TRBV6-1 with TRBJ2-1; 13 bases fit TRBD2. The CDR3 runs to 15 residues. The germline CDR1 and CDR2 sequences are MNHNS and SASEGT. Trimming removed 5 bases from V and 6 bases from J; junction bases left unmatched: 4. CDR3 sequence reads: CASSPGTSGVNEQFF. The CDR3 DNA follows: TGTGCCAGCAGTCCCGGGACTAGCGGGGTCAATGAGCAGTTCTTC.

The chain combines TRBV25-1 with TRBJ1-1; D is ambiguous. The CDR3 sequence is 14 residues long. Germline CDR1 MGHDK, CDR2 SYGVNS. Trimming took off 4 bases at V and 3 bases at J, with 12 bases between the two ends. DNA for the CDR3: TGTGCCAGCAGTGGAAAACAGAGCTACACTGAAGCTTTCTTT. This gives the protein CASSGKQSYTEAFF.

Regarding this clone: A read error may produce the germline difference seen at one junction end. J is TRBJ1-1 and V is TRBV5-1, with D possibly being TRBD1 (5 bases). The CDR3 runs 14 residues. In germline, CDR1 is SGHRS, CDR2 YFSETQ. The CDR3 nucleotides are TGCGCCAGCACCTTGTCAGGGTTCGAGGCTGAAGCTTTCTTT. The encoded protein is CASTLSGFEAEAFF. Full variable domain (outside the CDR3, taken from reference TRBV5-1 and TRBJ1-1): KAGVTQTPRYLIKTRGQQVTLSCSPISGHRSVSWYQQTPGQGLQFLFEYFSETQRNKGNFPGRFSGRQFSNSRSEMNVSTLELGDSALYLCASTLSGFEAEAFFGQGTRLTVV.

The chain couples TRBV19 to TRBJ2-5, with D possibly TRBD1 on 5 matching bases. CDR3 size: 13 residues. The germline CDR1 and CDR2 sequences are LNHDA and SQIVND (reference sequence). Trimming stripped 5 bases from V and 4 bases from J, with 11 bases between. The CDR3 region is CASSPRVAETQYF. The CDR3 DNA is TGTGCCAGTAGTCCCAGGGTAGCAGAGACCCAGTACTTC.

The chain combines TRBV9 with TRBJ2-2; unclear D gene. The CDR3 has 16 amino acids. Trimming removed 4 bases from V and 0 bases from J, with 13 bases in between. CDR1 and CDR2 from the germline V gene are SGDLS and YYNGEE. The CDR3 loop is CASSFLFRANTGELFF. In nucleotides, the CDR3 is TGTGCCAGCAGCTTCCTCTTTCGAGCGAACACCGGGGAGCTGTTTTTT.

The gene calls are TRBV19 and TRBJ1-5; D unresolved. The CDR3 is made up of 14 amino acids. Trimming removed 1 base from V and 9 bases from J, with 13 bases in between. Germline CDR1 and CDR2: LNHDA and SQIVND (reference sequence). The CDR3 DNA sequence: TGTGCCAGTAGTATAGGGGCGCCAAACTTGCCCCAGCATTTT. It specifies CASSIGAPNLPQHF.

In DNA, the CDR3 is TGTGCCAGCAGCCAAGCGCGGGACAGGGGGGGCGAGCAGTACTTC. Translated, it gives CASSQARDRGGEQYF. The chain links TRBV4-2 to TRBJ2-7; 11 nucleotides align to TRBD1. CDR1 is LGHNA and CDR2 is YNFKEQ in the germline V gene. The V segment lost 1 base and the J segment 6 bases; nucleotides outside the gene matches: 5. CDR3 length: 15 amino acids.

V is TRBV11-3 and J is TRBJ2-7; 8 positions agree with TRBD1. The CDR3 sequence is 16 residues long. CDR1 and CDR2 from the germline V gene are SGHNT and YENEEA. The V segment lost 3 bases and the J segment 3 bases; nucleotides outside the gene matches: 10. The CDR3 is CASSLGSGTGLYEQYF. The CDR3 DNA reads TGTGCCAGCAGCTTGGGCTCCGGGACAGGCCTCTACGAGCAGTACTTC.

The chain's CDR3 is CASRPPWSSGNTIYF. The CDR3 coding sequence is TGTGCCAGCAGACCACCGTGGAGCTCTGGAAACACCATATATTTT. This sequence joins TRBV6-5 and TRBJ1-3; D gene uncertain. Per germline, CDR1 MNHEY and CDR2 SVGAGI. Trimming took off 6 bases at V and 0 bases at J, with 12 bases between the two ends. This CDR3 spans 15 amino acids.

V is TRBV28 and J is TRBJ2-7; D is ambiguous. CDR1 is MDHEN, CDR2 SYDVKM, per germline. The CDR3 loop spans 14 amino acids. Deletions cut 2 bases from V and 6 bases from J, with 14 bases between. The CDR3 loop is CASSLTIFGSEQYF. The DNA of the CDR3 is TGTGCCAGCAGTTTAACAATATTCGGGTCCGAGCAGTACTTC. Supplemented by reference TRBV28 and TRBJ2-7, the full variable domain reads DVKVTQSSRYLVKRTGEKVFLECVQDMDHENMFWYRQDPGLGLRLIYFSYDVKMKEKGDIPEGYSVSREKKERFSLILESASTNQTSMYLCASSLTIFGSEQYFGPGTRLTVT.

The chain links TRBV6-1 to TRBJ2-3; 7 positions match TRBD1. This CDR3 has 15 amino acids. The germline gives CDR1 MNHNS, CDR2 SASEGT. The J segment lost 5 bases and the V segment lost 8 bases, leaving 13 bases of the junction unmatched. The CDR3 coding sequence is TGTGCCAGCCTTCCCGGGACAGCTGTAATAGATACGCAGTATTTT. This translates into CASLPGTAVIDTQYF.

This clone was detected a few times. This chain links TRBV15 with TRBJ1-5, with TRBD1 identical over 7 bases. Germline lookup yields CDR1 LNHNV and CDR2 YYDKDF (reference sequence). This CDR3 spans 16 amino acids. Trimming cost V 2 bases and J 2 bases; bases outside gene matches: 6. CDR3 nucleotide sequence: TGTGCCACCAGCAGACACACTGGACAGGGCAATCAGCCCCAGCATTTT. Translation: CATSRHTGQGNQPQHF.

A remark on this clone: At the DNA level, this CDR3 is encoded by other sequences in the same sample as well. V is TRBV15 and J is TRBJ1-2; D not certain. This CDR3 has 14 residues. Germline V lookup: CDR1 LNHNV, CDR2 YYDKDF (reference sequence). Trimming stripped 0 bases from V and 2 bases from J, with 7 bases between. DNA for the CDR3: TGTGCCACCAGCAGAGATCTTGCGAACTATGGCTACACCTTC. The encoded protein is CATSRDLANYGYTF.

The rearrangement uses TRBV5-5 and TRBJ1-2; 7 bases are a match to TRBD1. Trimming took 2 bases from V and 9 from J; bases not matched to a gene: 7. The CDR3 has 13 amino acids. In germline, CDR1 is SGHKS, CDR2 YYEKEE (reference sequence). The CDR3 spells CASSFGTVGSYTF. The CDR3 DNA sequence: TGTGCCAGCAGCTTCGGGACAGTCGGGAGCTACACCTTC.

CDR3 in DNA: TGCGCCAGCAGCTTCCCAGGGGGGAACACCGGGGAGCTGTTTTTT. Translating gives CASSFPGGNTGELFF. This chain links TRBV5-1 with TRBJ2-2, with 7 bases matching TRBD1. Unmatched junction bases numbered 2, after V lost 2 bases and J lost 1 base. Germline-derived CDR1 and CDR2 are SGHRS and YFSETQ. CDR3 length: 15 residues.

V usage is TRBV7-8 and J usage is TRBJ1-1; the D is unclear. CDR3 length equals 14 residues. Trimming removed 0 bases at V and 1 base at J, with 6 bases between. The germline V gene has CDR1 SGHVS and CDR2 FQNEAQ. The chain's CDR3 is CASSLAGGNTEAFF. CDR3 nucleotide sequence: TGTGCCAGCAGCTTAGCCGGCGGGAACACTGAAGCTTTCTTT.

The DNA of the CDR3 is TGTGCCAGCAGACGGACAGGCGGGAACTACGAGCAGTACTTC. Protein product: CASRRTGGNYEQYF. The chain carries TRBV5-6 and TRBJ2-7; D is perhaps TRBD1 (7 bases). The CDR3 is made up of 14 amino acids. The V and J ends lost 5 bases and 3 bases respectively, with 15 bases between them. Germline V lookup: CDR1 SGHDT, CDR2 YYEEEE.

The J gene is TRBJ2-3, the V gene TRBV19; 7 nucleotides match TRBD2. J was trimmed by 2 bases and V by 4 bases; bases with no gene match: 15. The length of the CDR3 is 18 residues. Germline V lookup: CDR1 LNHDA, CDR2 SQIVND (reference sequence). The CDR3: CASSTPYDSSGHTDTQYF. The CDR3 DNA reads as TGTGCCAGTAGTACCCCCTACGATAGTAGCGGGCACACAGATACGCAGTATTTT. Combining the CDR3 with reference TRBV19 and TRBJ2-3 gives the whole variable domain DGGITQSPKYLFRKEGQNVTLSCEQNLNHDAMYWYRQDPGQGLRLIYYSQIVNDFQKGDIAEGYSVSREKKESFPLTVTSAQKNPTAFYLCASSTPYDSSGHTDTQYFGPGTRLTVL.

This chain links TRBV28 with TRBJ1-5; the D is unclear. The CDR3 loop spans 15 amino acids. Trimming pared 6 bases from V and 2 bases from J, leaving 14 bases between. In germline, CDR1 is MDHEN, CDR2 SYDVKM. CDR3 loop: CASRDSQVGNQPQHF. CDR3 in DNA: TGTGCCAGCAGAGATTCGCAGGTTGGCAATCAGCCCCAGCATTTT.

The rearrangement joins TRBV19 to TRBJ1-5; D remains ambiguous. Germline V gene lookup returns CDR1 LNHDA and CDR2 SQIVND (reference sequence). CDR3 size: 15 residues. V lost 6 bases and J 4 bases, leaving 16 bases between the germline ends. The CDR3 DNA reads TGTGCCAGTAGCCTAATGACAAGCATGAATCAGCCCCAGCATTTT. This encodes CASSLMTSMNQPQHF.

V and J are TRBV6-6 and TRBJ1-1; the D gene is possibly TRBD1 (6 bases). This CDR3 is built from 13 residues. Germline CDR1 and CDR2: MNHNY and SVGAGI (reference sequence). Trimming left V 7 bases short and J 5 bases short, with 14 bases between. The CDR3 DNA reads TGTGCCAGCACCTTAACAGGGATAACTGAAGCTTTCTTT. Translated: CASTLTGITEAFF.

The V and J genes are TRBV7-9 and TRBJ2-7, with a weak D call TRBD1 (5 bases). This CDR3 has 15 residues. Trimming pared 5 bases from V and 6 bases from J, leaving 20 bases between. The germline V gene encodes CDR1 SEHNR and CDR2 FQNEAQ (reference sequence). CDR3 DNA sequence: TGTGCCAGCAGCACCACCGCGCGGCAGGGTGGCGAGCAGTACTTC. It yields the protein CASSTTARQGGEQYF.

The chain combines TRBV18 with TRBJ2-1; D possibly corresponds to TRBD2 (5 bases). V was pared by 2 bases and J by 7 bases, with 12 bases between. The CDR3 totals 14 residues. CDR1 is KGHSH, CDR2 LQKENI, per germline. Here the CDR3 reads CASSPSGGWNEQFF. The CDR3 nucleotides are TGTGCCAGCTCACCAAGCGGCGGTTGGAATGAGCAGTTCTTC.

This chain joins TRBV4-2 and TRBJ1-1; D ambiguous. Trimming removed 3 bases from V and 7 bases from J, with 12 bases in between. Germline lookup yields CDR1 LGHNA and CDR2 YNFKEQ. The CDR3 has 13 amino acids. CDR3 residues: CASSHDRHGEAFF. Here the CDR3 DNA reads TGTGCCAGCAGCCATGACCGACACGGTGAAGCTTTCTTT.

V is TRBV7-9 and J is TRBJ2-2; 7 nucleotides agree with TRBD1. Germline CDR1 reads SEHNR; CDR2 reads FQNEAQ (reference sequence). CDR3 size: 14 residues. Trimming at V came to 7 bases and at J to 4 bases, leaving 6 bases not matched to a gene. The CDR3 spells CASKRAGGTGELFF. The CDR3 DNA sequence: TGTGCCAGCAAAAGGGCAGGGGGCACCGGGGAGCTGTTTTTT.